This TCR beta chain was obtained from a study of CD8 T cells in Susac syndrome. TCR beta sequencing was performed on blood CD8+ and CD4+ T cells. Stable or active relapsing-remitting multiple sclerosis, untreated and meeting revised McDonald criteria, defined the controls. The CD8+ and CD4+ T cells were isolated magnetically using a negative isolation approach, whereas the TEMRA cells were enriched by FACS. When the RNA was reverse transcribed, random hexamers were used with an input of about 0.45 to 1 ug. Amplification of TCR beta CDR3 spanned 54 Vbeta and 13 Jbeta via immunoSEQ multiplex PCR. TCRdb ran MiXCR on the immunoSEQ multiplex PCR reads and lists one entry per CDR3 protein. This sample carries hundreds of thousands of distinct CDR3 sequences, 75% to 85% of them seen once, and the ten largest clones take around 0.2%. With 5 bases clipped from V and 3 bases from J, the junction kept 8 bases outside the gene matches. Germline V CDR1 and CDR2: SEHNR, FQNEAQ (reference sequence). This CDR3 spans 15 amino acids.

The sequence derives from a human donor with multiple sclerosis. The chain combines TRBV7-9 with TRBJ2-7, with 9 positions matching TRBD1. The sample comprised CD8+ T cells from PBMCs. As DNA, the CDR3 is TGTGCCAGCAGCCGGGACAGGGTTGGTGGCTACGAGCAGTACTTC. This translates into CASSRDRVGGYEQYF. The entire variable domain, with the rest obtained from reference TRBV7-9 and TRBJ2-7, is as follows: DTGVSQNPRHKITKRGQNVTFRCDPISEHNRLYWYRQTLGQGPEFLTYFQNEAQLEKSRLLSDRFSAERPKGSFSTLEIQRTEQGDSAMYLCASSRDRVGGYEQYFGPGTRLTVT.